These 9 T cell receptor beta chains share one sample of origin, sequenced in a study of blood T cell repertoires in COVID-19. Profiled with immunoSEQ multiplex PCR; TCRdb holds only in-frame clones, not every one. The sample shows under 250,000 clones, around 85% of them seen only once. Sequenced input: peripheral blood. The receptor source for this set is a man in his forties or fifties with acute or convalescent COVID-19.

This chain links TRBV27 with TRBJ2-7; a possible D gene is TRBD1 (6 bases). V lost 3 bases, J lost 0 bases, and 15 bases lay in between. The CDR3 is made up of 16 amino acids. Looked up from germline, CDR1 is MNHEY and CDR2 is SMNVEV (reference sequence). CDR3 nucleotide sequence: TGTGCCAGCAGTTTTGACAGGCCGACCAGCTCCTACGAGCAGTACTTC. Translation: CASSFDRPTSSYEQYF.

The chain is built from TRBV28 and TRBJ1-5, with D perhaps TRBD1 (6 bases). This CDR3 is built from 14 residues. The V end lost 6 bases, the J end lost 7 bases, and 16 bases lay between the germline ends. Germline V gene data show CDR1 as MDHEN and CDR2 as SYDVKM. Here the CDR3 reads CASRRYREQQPQHF. The CDR3, as DNA: TGTGCCAGCAGACGATACAGGGAGCAGCAGCCCCAGCATTTT.

The CDR3 DNA follows: TGTGCCAGCAGCCAATCTAGCGGGGGCTACAATGAGCAGTTCTTC. Translated: CASSQSSGGYNEQFF. V gene TRBV3-1 (or the pseudogene TRBV3-2) combines with J gene TRBJ2-1; the match to TRBD2 covers 10 bases. The CDR3 is 15 residues long. CDR1 is LGHDT, CDR2 YNNKEL, per germline (reference sequence). The V gene end was trimmed by 2 bases and the J gene end by 3 bases; junction bases not matched to a gene: 1.

The chain combines TRBV10-3 with TRBJ2-7; 12 bases agree with TRBD1. The CDR3 runs to 13 residues. From germline, CDR1 is ENHRY and CDR2 SYGVKD. After removal of 8 bases from V and 3 bases from J, the junction contained 2 bases not matched to a gene. The CDR3 DNA reads as TGTGCCATCGGGACAGGGGGCTTCTACGAGCAGTACTTC. Its translation: CAIGTGGFYEQYF.

This clone has just one count. The gene calls are TRBV6-5 and TRBJ2-7, with 9 nucleotides matching TRBD1. The germline V gene encodes CDR1 MNHEY and CDR2 SVGAGI. The J segment lost 3 bases and the V segment lost 5 bases, leaving 8 bases of the junction unmatched. The CDR3 is made up of 15 amino acids. The CDR3 DNA is TGTGCCAGCAGTATCGGGGACAGGGTCGACTACGAGCAGTACTTC. Amino acids: CASSIGDRVDYEQYF.

The chain recombines TRBV12-3 or TRBV12-4 with TRBJ2-2, with D possibly matching TRBD1 (6 bases). The CDR3 has 13 amino acids. V gave up 6 bases and J gave up 7 bases, with 12 bases separating them. For the CDR3, the DNA is TGTGCCAGCAGCCTCCTACAGGGCGGGGAGCTGTTTTTT. It is translated as CASSLLQGGELFF.

V gene TRBV13 combines with J gene TRBJ2-5; 9 positions match TRBD1. Germline trimming cut 3 bases from V and 5 bases from J; bases unmatched to any gene: 10. The CDR3 is 16 amino acids. CDR1 is PRHDT and CDR2 is FYEKMQ in the germline V gene (reference sequence). CDR3 region: CASSFGTGTLGETQYF. The CDR3 DNA follows: TGTGCCAGCAGCTTTGGGACAGGGACACTTGGCGAGACCCAGTACTTC.

This chain connects TRBV10-1 to TRBJ1-4, with D uncertain. CDR1 is WNHNN, CDR2 SYGVQD, per germline (reference sequence). Between the trimmed V and J ends, which lost 8 bases and 3 bases, there was a span of 13 bases. CDR3 length: 14 residues. CDR3 in DNA: TGCGCCAGCTCTCGGGATACCTCTAATGAAAAACTGTTTTTT. Protein product: CASSRDTSNEKLFF.

The chain has TRBV6-2 or TRBV6-3 and TRBJ1-2, with 7 bases that match TRBD1. Trimming took 2 bases from V and 8 from J; bases not matched to a gene: 11. The CDR3 extends over 15 amino acids. Germline V gene data show CDR1 as MNHEY and CDR2 as SVGEGT. CDR3 residues: CASSYGPEGAEGYTF. The CDR3 nucleotides are TGTGCCAGCAGTTACGGTCCCGAGGGGGCTGAAGGCTACACCTTC.